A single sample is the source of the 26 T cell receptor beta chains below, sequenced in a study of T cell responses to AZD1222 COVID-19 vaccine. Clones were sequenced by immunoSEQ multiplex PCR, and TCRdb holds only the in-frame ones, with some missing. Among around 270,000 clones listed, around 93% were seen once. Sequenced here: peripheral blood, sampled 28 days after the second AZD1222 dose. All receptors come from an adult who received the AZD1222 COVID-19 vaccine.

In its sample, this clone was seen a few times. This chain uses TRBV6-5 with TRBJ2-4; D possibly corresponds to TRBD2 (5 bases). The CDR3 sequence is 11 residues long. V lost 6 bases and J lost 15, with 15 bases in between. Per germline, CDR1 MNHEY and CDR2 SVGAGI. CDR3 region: CASRKAGWWYF. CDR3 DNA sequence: TGTGCCAGCAGGAAGGCGGGTTGGTGGTACTTC.

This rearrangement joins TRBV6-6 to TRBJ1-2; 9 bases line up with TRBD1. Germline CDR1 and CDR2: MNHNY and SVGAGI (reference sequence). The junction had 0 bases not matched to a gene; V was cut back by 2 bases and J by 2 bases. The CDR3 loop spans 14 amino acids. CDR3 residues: CASSYTGGNYGYTF. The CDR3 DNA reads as TGTGCCAGCAGTTACACAGGGGGCAACTATGGCTACACCTTC.

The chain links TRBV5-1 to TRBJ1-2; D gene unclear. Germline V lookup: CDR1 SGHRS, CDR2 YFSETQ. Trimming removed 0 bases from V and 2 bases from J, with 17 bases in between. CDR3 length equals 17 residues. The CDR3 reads CASSLDGQATENYGYTF. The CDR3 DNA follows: TGCGCCAGCAGCTTGGATGGCCAGGCAACCGAAAACTATGGCTACACCTTC.

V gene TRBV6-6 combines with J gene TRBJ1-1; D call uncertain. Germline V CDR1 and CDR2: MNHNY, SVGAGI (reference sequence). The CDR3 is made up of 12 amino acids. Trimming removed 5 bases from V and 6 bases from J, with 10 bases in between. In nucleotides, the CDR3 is TGTGCCAGCAGTCGAAGGTCCCCTGAAGCTTTCTTT. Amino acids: CASSRRSPEAFF.

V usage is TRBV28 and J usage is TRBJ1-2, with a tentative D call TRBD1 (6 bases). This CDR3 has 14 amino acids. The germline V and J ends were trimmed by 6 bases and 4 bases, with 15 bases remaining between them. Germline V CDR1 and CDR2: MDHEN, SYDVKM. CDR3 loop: CASSPLRGGYGYTF. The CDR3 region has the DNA TGTGCCAGCAGCCCCTTGAGGGGGGGCTATGGCTACACCTTC.

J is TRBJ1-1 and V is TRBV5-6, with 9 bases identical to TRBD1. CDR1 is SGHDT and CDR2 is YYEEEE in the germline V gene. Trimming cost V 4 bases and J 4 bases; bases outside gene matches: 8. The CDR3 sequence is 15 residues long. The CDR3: CASSQQGALRTEAFF. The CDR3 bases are TGTGCCAGCAGCCAACAGGGGGCGCTTCGCACTGAAGCTTTCTTT.

The CDR3 nucleotides are TGTGCCAGCAGCTTCCCACTAGCGGGGGGGCAGCAGTTCTTC. As protein: CASSFPLAGGQQFF. The gene calls are TRBV7-2 and TRBJ2-1, with 13 bases matching TRBD2. The CDR3 is made up of 14 amino acids. After removal of 3 bases from V and 11 bases from J, the junction contained 4 bases not matched to a gene. CDR1 and CDR2 (germline): SGHTA, FQGNSA.

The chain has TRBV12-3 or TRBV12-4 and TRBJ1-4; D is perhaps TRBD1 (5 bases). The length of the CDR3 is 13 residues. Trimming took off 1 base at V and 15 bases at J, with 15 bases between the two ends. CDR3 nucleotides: TGTGCCAGCAGTTTAGGGGGGAGAGGGTATGTGTTTTTT. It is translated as CASSLGGRGYVFF.

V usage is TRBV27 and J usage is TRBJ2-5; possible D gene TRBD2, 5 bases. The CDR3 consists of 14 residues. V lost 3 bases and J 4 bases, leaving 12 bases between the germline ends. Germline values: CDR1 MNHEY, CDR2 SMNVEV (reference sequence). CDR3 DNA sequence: TGTGCCAGCAGTTTTTCCGGGATTGGAGAGACCCAGTACTTC. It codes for CASSFSGIGETQYF.

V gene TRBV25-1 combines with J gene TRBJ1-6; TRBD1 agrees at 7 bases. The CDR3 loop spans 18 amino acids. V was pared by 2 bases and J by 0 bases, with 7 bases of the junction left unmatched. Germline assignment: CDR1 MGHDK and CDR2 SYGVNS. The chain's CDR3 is CASSEMDRLVSYNSPLHF. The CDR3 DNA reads TGTGCCAGCAGTGAAATGGACAGGCTAGTCTCCTATAATTCACCCCTCCACTTT.

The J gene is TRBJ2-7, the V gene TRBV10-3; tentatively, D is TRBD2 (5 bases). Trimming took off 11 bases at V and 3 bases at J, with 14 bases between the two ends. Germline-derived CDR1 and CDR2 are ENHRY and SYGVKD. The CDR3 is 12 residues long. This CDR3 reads CASTSGNYEQYF. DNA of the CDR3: TGTGCCTCCACCTCGGGGAACTACGAGCAGTACTTC.

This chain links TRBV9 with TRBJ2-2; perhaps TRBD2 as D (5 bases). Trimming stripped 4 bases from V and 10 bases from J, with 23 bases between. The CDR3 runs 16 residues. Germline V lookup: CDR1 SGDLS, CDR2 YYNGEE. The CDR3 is CASSFPRVAGIPELFF. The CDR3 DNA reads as TGTGCCAGCAGCTTCCCCCGGGTAGCCGGGATCCCGGAGCTGTTTTTT.

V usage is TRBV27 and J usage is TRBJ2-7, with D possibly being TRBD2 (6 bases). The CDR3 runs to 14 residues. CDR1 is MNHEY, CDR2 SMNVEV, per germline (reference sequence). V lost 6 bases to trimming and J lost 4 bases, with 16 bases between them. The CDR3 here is CASRLGGNGYEQYF. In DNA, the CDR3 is TGTGCCAGCAGACTGGGGGGAAATGGGTACGAGCAGTACTTC.

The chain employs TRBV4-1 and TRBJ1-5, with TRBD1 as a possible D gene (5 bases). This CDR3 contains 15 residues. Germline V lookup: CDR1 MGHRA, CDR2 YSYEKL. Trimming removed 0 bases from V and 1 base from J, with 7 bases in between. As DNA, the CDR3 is TGCGCCAGCAGCCAAGATAGGGGCAGCAATCAGCCCCAGCATTTT. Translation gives CASSQDRGSNQPQHF.

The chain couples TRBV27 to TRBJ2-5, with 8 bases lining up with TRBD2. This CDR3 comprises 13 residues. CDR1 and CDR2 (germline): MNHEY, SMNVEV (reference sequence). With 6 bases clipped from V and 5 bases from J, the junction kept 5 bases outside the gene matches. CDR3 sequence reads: CASRTGGSETQYF. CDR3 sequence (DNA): TGTGCCAGCAGAACGGGAGGGTCGGAGACCCAGTACTTC.

This CDR3 is CASSVEGGPGNTIYF. The CDR3 DNA reads TGTGCCAGCAGCGTAGAAGGGGGCCCTGGAAACACCATATATTTT. V is TRBV9 and J is TRBJ1-3, with TRBD1 matching over 7 bases. V lost 0 bases, J lost 2 bases, and 2 bases stayed unmatched. Per germline, CDR1 SGDLS and CDR2 YYNGEE. The CDR3 contains 15 residues. The variable domain in full, with the rest retrieved from reference TRBV9 and TRBJ1-3, is DSGVTQTPKHLITATGQRVTLRCSPRSGDLSVYWYQQSLDQGLQFLIQYYNGEERAKGNILERFSAQQFPDLHSELNLSSLELGDSALYFCASSVEGGPGNTIYFGEGSWLTVV.

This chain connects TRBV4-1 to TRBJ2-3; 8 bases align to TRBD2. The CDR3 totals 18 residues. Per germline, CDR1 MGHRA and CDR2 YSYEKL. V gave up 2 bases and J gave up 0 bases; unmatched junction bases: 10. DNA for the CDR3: TGCGCCAGCAGCCAAAAGCGGACTAGCAGATCTAGCACAGATACGCAGTATTTT. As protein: CASSQKRTSRSSTDTQYF.

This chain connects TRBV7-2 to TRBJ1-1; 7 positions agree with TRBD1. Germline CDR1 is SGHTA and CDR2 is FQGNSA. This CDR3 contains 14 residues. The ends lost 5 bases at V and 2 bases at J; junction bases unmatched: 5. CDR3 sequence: CASSKGQLNTEAFF. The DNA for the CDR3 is TGTGCCAGCAGCAAGGGACAGCTAAACACTGAAGCTTTCTTT.

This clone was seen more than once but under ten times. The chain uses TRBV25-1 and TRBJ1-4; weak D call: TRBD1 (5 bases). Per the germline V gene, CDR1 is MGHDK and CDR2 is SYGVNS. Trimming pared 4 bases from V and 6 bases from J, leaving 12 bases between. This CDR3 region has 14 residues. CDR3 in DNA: TGTGCCAGCAGTGTTGGGCAGGGTGATGAAAAACTGTTTTTT. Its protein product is CASSVGQGDEKLFF.

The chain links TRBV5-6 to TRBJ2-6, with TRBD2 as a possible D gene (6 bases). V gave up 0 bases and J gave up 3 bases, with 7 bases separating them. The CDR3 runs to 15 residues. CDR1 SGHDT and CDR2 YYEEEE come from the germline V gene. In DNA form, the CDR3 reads TGTGCCAGCAGCTTGGGAGCGGGTGGGGCCAACGTCCTGACTTTC. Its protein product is CASSLGAGGANVLTF.

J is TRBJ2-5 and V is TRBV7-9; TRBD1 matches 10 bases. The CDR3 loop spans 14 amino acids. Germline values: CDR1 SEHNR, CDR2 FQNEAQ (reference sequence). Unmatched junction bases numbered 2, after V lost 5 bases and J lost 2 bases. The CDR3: CASSPGQGQETQYF. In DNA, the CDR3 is TGTGCCAGCAGCCCGGGACAGGGGCAAGAGACCCAGTACTTC. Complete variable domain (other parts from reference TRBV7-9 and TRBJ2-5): DTGVSQNPRHKITKRGQNVTFRCDPISEHNRLYWYRQTLGQGPEFLTYFQNEAQLEKSRLLSDRFSAERPKGSFSTLEIQRTEQGDSAMYLCASSPGQGQETQYFGPGTRLLVL.

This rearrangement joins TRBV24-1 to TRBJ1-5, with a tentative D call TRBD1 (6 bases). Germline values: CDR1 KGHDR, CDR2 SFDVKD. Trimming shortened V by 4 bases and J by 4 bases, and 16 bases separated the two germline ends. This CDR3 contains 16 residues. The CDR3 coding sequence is TGTGCCACCAGTGACCCCGACGAAGGACAGAATCAGCCCCAGCATTTT. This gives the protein CATSDPDEGQNQPQHF.

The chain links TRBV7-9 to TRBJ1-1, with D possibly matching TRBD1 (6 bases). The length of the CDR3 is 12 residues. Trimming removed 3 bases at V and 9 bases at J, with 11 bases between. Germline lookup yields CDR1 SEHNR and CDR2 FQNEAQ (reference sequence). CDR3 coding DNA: TGTGCCAGCAGCTTGGCGGGACATCAAGCTTTCTTT. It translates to CASSLAGHQAFF.

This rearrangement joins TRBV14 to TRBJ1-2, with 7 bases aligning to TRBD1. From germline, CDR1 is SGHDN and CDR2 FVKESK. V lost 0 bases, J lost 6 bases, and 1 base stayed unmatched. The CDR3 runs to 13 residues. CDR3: CASSQDRGNGYTF. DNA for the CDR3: TGTGCCAGCAGCCAAGACAGGGGGAATGGCTACACCTTC.

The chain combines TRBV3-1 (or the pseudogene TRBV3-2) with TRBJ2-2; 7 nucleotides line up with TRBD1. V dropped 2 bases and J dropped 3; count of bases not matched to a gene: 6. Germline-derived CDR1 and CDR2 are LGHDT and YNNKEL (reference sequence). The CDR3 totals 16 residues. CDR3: CASSQTTTGDTGELFF. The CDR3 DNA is TGTGCCAGCAGCCAAACCACAACAGGGGACACCGGGGAGCTGTTTTTT.

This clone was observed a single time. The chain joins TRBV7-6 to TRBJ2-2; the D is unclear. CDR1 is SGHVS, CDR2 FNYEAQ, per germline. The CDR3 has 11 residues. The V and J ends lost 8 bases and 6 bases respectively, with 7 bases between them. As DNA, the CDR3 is TGTGCCAGCTCGCCCCCCGGGGAGCTGTTTTTT. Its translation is CASSPPGELFF.